A selection of T cell receptor beta chains follows, all from one sample in a study of human versus mouse CDR3 diversity and MHC coevolution. This table comes from immunoSEQ multiplex PCR, and its TCRdb copy is limited to in-frame clones, with some not included. The repertoire holds about 83,000 clones, with roughly 90% as singletons. Material for sequencing was naive CD4+ T cells from blood. The receptors derive from a person between 25 and 70 years old in good health. Both conserved end residues are part of each CDR3. D genes are given only for firm matches. For some rows the clone size is stated as once, few or many, or as a class when expanded; others skip it.

clone_size: .; v_call: TRBV4-1; d_call: TRBD2; cdr3_aa: CASSQIPGLGNLGGQFF
clone_size: .; v_call: TRBV11-1; d_call: TRBD2; cdr3_aa: CASSLAGVAGVRETQYF
clone_size: .; v_call: TRBV7-6; d_call: .; cdr3_aa: CASSSTYTDTQYF
clone_size: .; v_call: TRBV25-1; d_call: .; cdr3_aa: CASSGGSDSYNEQFF
clone_size: .; v_call: TRBV6-4; d_call: .; cdr3_aa: CASRAGGNTEAFF
clone_size: .; v_call: TRBV11-2; d_call: .; cdr3_aa: CASSLADSLTYEQYF
clone_size: .; v_call: TRBV6-1; d_call: TRBD1; cdr3_aa: CASSVGQGATDTQYF
clone_size: .; v_call: TRBV28; d_call: TRBD1; cdr3_aa: CASSFGQGSYGYTF
clone_size: .; v_call: TRBV11-2; d_call: .; cdr3_aa: CASSQGGPSAGEQFF
clone_size: .; v_call: TRBV19; d_call: .; cdr3_aa: CASSISSLRPNNEQFF
clone_size: .; v_call: TRBV2; d_call: .; cdr3_aa: CASTKGGNSPLHF
clone_size: .; v_call: TRBV28; d_call: TRBD1; cdr3_aa: CASSLGTGRSADTQYF
clone_size: once; v_call: TRBV11-2; d_call: TRBD1; cdr3_aa: CASSARGPGTEAFF
clone_size: .; v_call: TRBV28; d_call: TRBD1; cdr3_aa: CASTPFGTGSYEQYF
clone_size: .; v_call: TRBV18; d_call: .; cdr3_aa: CASSAGERNQPQHF